One and the same sample provided the 9 T cell receptor beta chains below, sequenced in a study of glioma-infiltrating T cells. Amplification of TCR alpha and beta CDR3 regions from RNA used iRepertoire nested multiplex PCR. TCRdb processed the multiplex PCR reads anew with MiXCR; each CDR3 protein has one entry. Of 150,000 to 200,000 distinct CDR3 sequences in the sample, 25% to 35% were seen once. The specimen sequenced was glioma tissue, nonneoplastic brain tissue, or PBMCs (not recorded which). These receptors were collected from a human donor with low-grade glioma or glioblastoma, undergoing nonglioma brain surgery, or in good health (not recorded which).

The CDR3 spells CASSEKGEKQFF. CDR3 sequence (DNA): TGTGCCAGCAGTGAAAAGGGGGAAAAGCAGTTCTTC. The chain employs TRBV2 and TRBJ2-1; tentative D call: TRBD1 (6 bases). V lost 2 bases and J lost 11, with 10 bases in between. This CDR3 comprises 12 residues. Germline V gene sequence: CDR1 SNHLY, CDR2 FYNNEI.

With regard to this clonotype: As the CDR3 is not closed by the conserved phenylalanine or tryptophan, this likely results from a read error. The rearrangement joins TRBV28 to TRBJ2-7; D possibly uses TRBD1 or TRBD2 (6 bases each). Germline V gene data show CDR1 as MDHEN and CDR2 as SYDVKM. V dropped 3 bases and J dropped 3 bases, with 9 bases sitting between them. There are 13 residues in the CDR3. The CDR3 nucleotides are TGTGCCAGCAGTTTCGGGGGCAACTACGAGCAGTACCCC. Its protein product is CASSFGGNYEQYP.

In regard to this clonotype: A read error may produce the germline difference seen at one junction end. CDR3 nucleotide sequence: TGTGCCAGTAGTATTCGGGCAGAAAATAAGAAAAAGAATTTT. This gives the protein CASSIRAENKKKNF. This sequence joins TRBV19 and TRBJ1-5; D is ambiguous. The V gene's germline CDR1 is LNHDA and CDR2 SQIVND (reference sequence). CDR3 size: 14 residues.

In regard to this clonotype: A much larger clone lies a single base off, so this may be a read error. The rearrangement links TRBV5-4 to TRBJ1-2, with TRBD1 matching 7 bases. The CDR3 runs 15 residues. V lost 4 bases, J lost 5 bases, and 11 bases stayed unmatched. The germline V gene encodes CDR1 SGHNT and CDR2 YYREEE (reference sequence). The DNA of the CDR3 is TGTGCCAGCAGCCCACCCCGAGGGGACAGTTATGGCTACACCTTC. This translates into CASSPPRGDSYGYTF.

The V call is TRBV9, the J call TRBJ2-1; TRBD1 is a possible D gene (6 bases). Trimming stripped 0 bases from V and 3 bases from J, with 13 bases between. Germline V gives CDR1 SGDLS, CDR2 YYNGEE. This CDR3 has 16 residues. Here the CDR3 reads CASSVGLGALYNEQFF. CDR3 coding DNA: TGTGCCAGCAGCGTAGGGTTGGGGGCTCTCTACAATGAGCAGTTCTTC.

This clonotype was recorded many times. This chain links TRBV7-2 with TRBJ2-7; D is ambiguous. The CDR3 totals 14 residues. Germline V gene sequence: CDR1 SGHTA, CDR2 FQGNSA. V shed 2 bases and J shed 0 bases, with 8 bases lying between them. DNA for the CDR3: TGTGCCAGCAGCTTAAAATTGCTCTCCTACGAGCAGTACTTC. The encoded protein is CASSLKLLSYEQYF.

J is TRBJ2-7 and V is TRBV7-2; 10 bases are shared with TRBD2. The CDR3 runs 17 residues. CDR1 and CDR2 from the germline V gene are SGHTA and FQGNSA. V shed 4 bases, J shed 5 bases, and the junction held 14 bases outside the gene matches. In DNA, the CDR3 is TGTGCCAGCAGCTCCCGGGCTAGCGGGAGTTCCGGGCACGAGCAGTACTTC. It is translated as CASSSRASGSSGHEQYF.

V and J are TRBV3-1 and TRBJ2-1; D gene uncertain. This CDR3 has 16 amino acids. Germline V gene lookup returns CDR1 LGHDT and CDR2 YNNKEL (reference sequence). V was trimmed by 4 bases and J by 0 bases, leaving 13 bases between them. CDR3 sequence (DNA): TGTGCCAGCAGCCTACGACAAGCCAGCTCCTACAATGAGCAGTTCTTC. This encodes CASSLRQASSYNEQFF.

This clonotype occurred many times. The V gene is TRBV19, the J gene TRBJ1-5; no clear D gene. Germline values: CDR1 LNHDA, CDR2 SQIVND (reference sequence). Between the trimmed V and J ends, which lost 10 bases and 6 bases, there was a span of 19 bases. The CDR3 runs to 14 residues. CDR3: CATLLAPGGQPQHF. In DNA form, the CDR3 reads TGTGCCACCCTACTCGCTCCAGGAGGTCAGCCCCAGCATTTT.